This T cell receptor (beta chain) comes out of a study of T cell changes during pregnancy in multiple sclerosis (dated by TCRdb to the late 2010s). The study in broad terms: In women with multiple sclerosis, the researchers looked at how the T cell repertoire shifted as pregnancy progressed.

Library prep was done by the immunoSEQ multiplex PCR assay. TCRdb limited this immuneACCESS table to in-frame rearrangements with V and J called. A share of clones is missing; checked studies link under half to unresolved V genes, and the rest is unexplained. Across this sample there are 75,000 to 95,000 clones, with roughly 93% seen only once. Approximately 2.5% of the sample goes to the ten largest clones. The CDR3, cysteine through phenylalanine, is 15 amino acids long. Only the CDR3 region is kept as DNA, spanning 45 bases read in frame from base 1. The CDR1 and CDR2 encoded by the germline V gene are SGHVS and FNYEAQ. Clipping removes 5 bases from V and 8 bases from J, with 11 as the unmatched junction base count. With respect to this clone: Its specific antigen is unknown. No base quality values were provided; no much bigger clone lies one nucleotide off.

Specimen: peripheral blood, collected in the second trimester of pregnancy. This TCR derives from a female donor with multiple sclerosis, enrolled in a pregnancy study. The rearrangement combines TRBV7-6 with TRBJ2-1, with 8 middle bases fitting TRBD2. The CDR3 loop reads CASSQRAGGSDEQFF. The nucleotide sequence reads TGTGCCAGCAGCCAGAGGGCGGGGGGTAGCGATGAGCAGTTCTTC.